The 19 T cell receptor beta chains in this list originate from one sample, sequenced in a study of blood T cell repertoires in COVID-19. The assay was immunoSEQ multiplex PCR, and TCRdb's table has in-frame clones only and misses some. The sample holds 140,000 or so clones, 65% to 80% seen once. What was sequenced was peripheral blood. Receptors were obtained from a woman aged 55-69 years with acute or convalescent COVID-19.

This sequence joins TRBV11-2 and TRBJ2-7, with TRBD2 identical over 13 bases. This CDR3 has 17 residues. The V gene end was trimmed by 1 base and the J gene end by 4 bases; junction bases not matched to a gene: 7. Germline assignment: CDR1 SGHAT and CDR2 FQNNGV. The CDR3 DNA follows: TGTGCCAGCAGCTTAGGTCGGACTAGCGGGAGTAGGTACGAGCAGTACTTC. Translated, it gives CASSLGRTSGSRYEQYF.

The chain is built from TRBV28 and TRBJ2-5; 14 bases fit TRBD2. Germline V gene lookup returns CDR1 MDHEN and CDR2 SYDVKM. Trimming at V came to 6 bases and at J to 5 bases, leaving 5 bases not matched to a gene. The CDR3 extends over 15 amino acids. This chain's CDR3 is CASRGTSGSRETQYF. The CDR3 DNA sequence: TGTGCCAGCAGGGGGACTAGCGGGAGTCGGGAGACCCAGTACTTC.

This chain links TRBV27 with TRBJ2-3; no clear D gene. This CDR3 comprises 14 residues. Trimming shortened V by 4 bases and J by 0 bases, and 8 bases separated the two germline ends. Per the germline V gene, CDR1 is MNHEY and CDR2 is SMNVEV (reference sequence). The DNA of the CDR3 is TGTGCCAGCAGTTCCCTAGTGAGCACAGATACGCAGTATTTT. Amino acid sequence: CASSSLVSTDTQYF.

The rearrangement links TRBV5-1 to TRBJ2-2; D unresolved. The CDR3 has 17 residues. Looked up from germline, CDR1 is SGHRS and CDR2 is YFSETQ. V lost 5 bases, J lost 3 bases, and 20 bases lay in between. Here the CDR3 reads CASSPSRHSRYTGELFF. The CDR3 DNA is TGCGCCAGCAGTCCGTCACGACACAGCCGTTACACCGGGGAGCTGTTTTTT. The variable domain in full, with the rest retrieved from reference TRBV5-1 and TRBJ2-2, is KAGVTQTPRYLIKTRGQQVTLSCSPISGHRSVSWYQQTPGQGLQFLFEYFSETQRNKGNFPGRFSGRQFSNSRSEMNVSTLELGDSALYLCASSPSRHSRYTGELFFGEGSRLTVL.

The chain has TRBV5-1 and TRBJ2-7; 8 bases fit TRBD2. CDR3 length equals 14 residues. Losses at the gene ends were 0 bases for V and 5 bases for J; bases not matched to a gene: 4. Germline CDR1 reads SGHRS; CDR2 reads YFSETQ. Here the CDR3 reads CASSLGGLGNEQYF. CDR3 nucleotides: TGCGCCAGCAGCTTGGGGGGACTAGGGAACGAGCAGTACTTC.

V usage is TRBV2 and J usage is TRBJ2-1; 8 nucleotides line up with TRBD2. The germline V gene encodes CDR1 SNHLY and CDR2 FYNNEI. The junction had 3 bases not matched to a gene; V was cut back by 2 bases and J by 6 bases. The CDR3 extends over 14 amino acids. This CDR3 is CASSEPGGGNEQFF. CDR3 nucleotide sequence: TGTGCCAGCAGTGAACCCGGGGGGGGCAATGAGCAGTTCTTC. The variable domain in full, with the rest retrieved from reference TRBV2 and TRBJ2-1, is EPEVTQTPSHQVTQMGQEVILRCVPISNHLYFYWYRQILGQKVEFLVSFYNNEISEKSEIFDDQFSVERPDGSNFTLKIRSTKLEDSAMYFCASSEPGGGNEQFFGPGTRLTVL.

This chain uses TRBV28 with TRBJ2-5; TRBD2 agrees at 8 bases. Trimming took 4 bases from V and 3 from J; bases not matched to a gene: 10. CDR3 length: 16 amino acids. CDR1 and CDR2 (germline): MDHEN, SYDVKM. The CDR3 nucleotides are TGTGCCAGCAGTTACCAACTAGCGGTAACTAAAGAGACCCAGTACTTC. It specifies CASSYQLAVTKETQYF. Complete variable domain (other parts from reference TRBV28 and TRBJ2-5): DVKVTQSSRYLVKRTGEKVFLECVQDMDHENMFWYRQDPGLGLRLIYFSYDVKMKEKGDIPEGYSVSREKKERFSLILESASTNQTSMYLCASSYQLAVTKETQYFGPGTRLLVL.

V gene TRBV28 combines with J gene TRBJ1-1; perhaps TRBD1 as D (6 bases). The CDR3 loop spans 14 amino acids. Germline lookup yields CDR1 MDHEN and CDR2 SYDVKM. V lost 1 base to trimming and J lost 0 bases, with 6 bases between them. The CDR3 bases are TGTGCCAGCAGTTTATCAGGGGTGAACACTGAAGCTTTCTTT. Its translation is CASSLSGVNTEAFF.

The table lists this clone with a few counts. The rearrangement joins TRBV18 to TRBJ2-6; 11 bases map to TRBD2. The CDR3 has 19 amino acids. V was clipped by 6 bases and J by 2 bases; unmatched bases: 12. Germline V lookup: CDR1 KGHSH, CDR2 LQKENI. CDR3 sequence (DNA): TGTGCCAGCTCCCTTACTGCAGCACTAGCGGGAGCTGGGGCCAACGTCCTGACTTTC. Amino acid sequence: CASSLTAALAGAGANVLTF.

CDR3 nucleotides: TGTGCCAGCAGCTTAAGGCTAGTACCCTACGAGCAGTACTTC. Protein product: CASSLRLVPYEQYF. This chain uses TRBV13 with TRBJ2-7; D is unclear. V was shortened by 2 bases and J by 2 bases, with 10 bases between the two germline ends. The CDR3 is made up of 14 amino acids. Germline CDR1 PRHDT, CDR2 FYEKMQ (reference sequence).

V usage is TRBV11-2 and J usage is TRBJ2-5; D is undetermined. This CDR3 has 13 residues. V lost 1 base and J lost 2, with 5 bases in between. The germline V gene encodes CDR1 SGHAT and CDR2 FQNNGV. The CDR3 protein is CASSLGSQETQYF. CDR3 coding DNA: TGTGCCAGCAGCTTAGGTTCTCAAGAGACCCAGTACTTC.

The J gene is TRBJ2-1, the V gene TRBV7-8, with TRBD2 matching over 8 bases. CDR3 length: 16 amino acids. Germline assignment: CDR1 SGHVS and CDR2 FQNEAQ. With V trimmed by 4 bases and J by 10 bases, 15 bases remained unmatched. The CDR3 coding sequence is TGTGCCAGCAGCTCCAAGGGGTCCCTAGCGGGTGAGGAGCAGTTCTTC. It translates to CASSSKGSLAGEEQFF.

The chain combines TRBV15 with TRBJ1-2; D might be TRBD1 (6 bases). CDR1 is LNHNV and CDR2 is YYDKDF in the germline V gene (reference sequence). The CDR3 runs to 14 residues. V was pared by 1 base and J by 4 bases, with 10 bases between. The chain's CDR3 is CATSRARGLYGYTF. CDR3 bases: TGTGCCACCAGCAGAGCGCGGGGGCTCTATGGCTACACCTTC.

The rearrangement uses TRBV18 and TRBJ1-2; 9 bases match TRBD1. Per the germline V gene, CDR1 is KGHSH and CDR2 is LQKENI. The length of the CDR3 is 14 residues. The trim removed 1 base at V and 7 bases at J, leaving 4 bases unmatched. The CDR3 is CASSPQTGGRGYTF. The CDR3 nucleotides read TGTGCCAGCTCACCACAGACAGGGGGTCGTGGCTACACCTTC.

The gene calls are TRBV19 and TRBJ2-7; a possible D gene is TRBD2 (6 bases). Germline lookup yields CDR1 LNHDA and CDR2 SQIVND (reference sequence). Trimming shortened V by 5 bases and J by 6 bases, and 17 bases separated the two germline ends. The CDR3 runs to 14 residues. As DNA, the CDR3 is TGTGCCAGTAGTCCCGTGGGGGGAAACTCCGAGCAGTACTTC. It translates to CASSPVGGNSEQYF.

The chain has TRBV6-5 and TRBJ1-2; 11 bases match TRBD1. Germline V CDR1 and CDR2: MNHEY, SVGAGI. V shed 0 bases, J shed 7 bases, and the junction held 4 bases outside the gene matches. The CDR3 spans 15 residues. CDR3 in DNA: TGTGCCAGCAGTTACTCTCGCGGACAGGGGGCTGGCTACACCTTC. It translates to CASSYSRGQGAGYTF.

The chain uses TRBV27 and TRBJ2-3; D might be TRBD1 (5 bases). The V end was cut by 5 bases, the J end by 0 bases, with 15 bases between. Germline V CDR1 and CDR2: MNHEY, SMNVEV (reference sequence). The CDR3 is 16 residues long. The CDR3 protein is CASSPIRGASTDTQYF. Written as DNA, the CDR3 is TGTGCCAGCAGTCCCATAAGGGGCGCGAGCACAGATACGCAGTATTTT.

The chain combines TRBV7-9 with TRBJ2-1; the D gene is possibly TRBD1 (5 bases). Trimming stripped 5 bases from V and 4 bases from J, with 15 bases between. Per the germline V gene, CDR1 is SEHNR and CDR2 is FQNEAQ (reference sequence). The CDR3 consists of 15 residues. Written as DNA, the CDR3 is TGTGCCAGCAGCCCAAAGGGGAACCAGTACAATGAGCAGTTCTTC. Translating it yields CASSPKGNQYNEQFF. The full variable domain, with the rest looked up from reference TRBV7-9 and TRBJ2-1, is DTGVSQNPRHKITKRGQNVTFRCDPISEHNRLYWYRQTLGQGPEFLTYFQNEAQLEKSRLLSDRFSAERPKGSFSTLEIQRTEQGDSAMYLCASSPKGNQYNEQFFGPGTRLTVL.

The chain joins TRBV10-2 to TRBJ1-5; D is unresolved. CDR3 size: 14 residues. The V gene lost 2 bases and the J gene lost 4 bases, with 9 bases spanning the gap. CDR1 is WSHSY and CDR2 is SAAADI in the germline V gene. CDR3 in amino acids: CASSELAGNQPQHF. The CDR3 nucleotides are TGCGCCAGCAGTGAGCTAGCTGGGAATCAGCCCCAGCATTTT.